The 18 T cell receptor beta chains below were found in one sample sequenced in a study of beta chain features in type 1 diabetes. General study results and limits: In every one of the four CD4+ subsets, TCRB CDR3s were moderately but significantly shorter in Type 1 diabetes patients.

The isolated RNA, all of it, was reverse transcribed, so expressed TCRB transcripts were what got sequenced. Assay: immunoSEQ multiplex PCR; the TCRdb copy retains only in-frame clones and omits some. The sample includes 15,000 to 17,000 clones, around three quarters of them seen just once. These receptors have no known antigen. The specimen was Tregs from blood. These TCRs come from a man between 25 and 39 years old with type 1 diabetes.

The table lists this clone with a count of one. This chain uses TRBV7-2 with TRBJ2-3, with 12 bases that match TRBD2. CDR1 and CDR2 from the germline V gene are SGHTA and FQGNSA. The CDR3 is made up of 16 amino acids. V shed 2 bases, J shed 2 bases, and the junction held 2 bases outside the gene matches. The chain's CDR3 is CASSLRLAGATDTQYF. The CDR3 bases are TGTGCCAGCAGCTTACGACTAGCGGGGGCCACAGATACGCAGTATTTT.

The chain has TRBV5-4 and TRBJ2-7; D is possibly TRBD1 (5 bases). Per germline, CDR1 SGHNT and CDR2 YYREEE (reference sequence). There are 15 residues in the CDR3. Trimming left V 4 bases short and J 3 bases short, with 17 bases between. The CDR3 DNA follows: TGTGCCAGCAGCAAGATAGGGGCTACCCACTACGAGCAGTACTTC. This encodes CASSKIGATHYEQYF.

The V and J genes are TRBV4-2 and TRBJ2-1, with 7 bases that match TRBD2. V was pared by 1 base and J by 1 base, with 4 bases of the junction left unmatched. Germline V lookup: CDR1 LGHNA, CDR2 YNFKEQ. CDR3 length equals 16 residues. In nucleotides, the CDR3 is TGTGCCAGCAGCCAAGGGAGCGGGACGTCCTACAATGAGCAGTTCTTC. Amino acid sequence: CASSQGSGTSYNEQFF.

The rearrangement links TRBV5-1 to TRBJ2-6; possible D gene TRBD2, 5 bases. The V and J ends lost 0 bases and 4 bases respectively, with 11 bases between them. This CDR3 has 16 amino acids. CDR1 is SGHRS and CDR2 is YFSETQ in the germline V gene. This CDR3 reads CASSLDVGVGANVLTF. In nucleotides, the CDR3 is TGCGCCAGCAGCTTGGATGTCGGGGTCGGGGCCAACGTCCTGACTTTC.

This chain's CDR3 is CASSLSRLNNEQFF. The DNA for the CDR3 is TGTGCCAGCAGTTTATCCCGACTGAACAATGAGCAGTTCTTC. The J gene is TRBJ2-1, the V gene TRBV27; no clear D gene. V dropped 0 bases and J dropped 5 bases, with 8 bases sitting between them. This CDR3 is built from 14 residues. CDR1 is MNHEY, CDR2 SMNVEV, per germline (reference sequence).

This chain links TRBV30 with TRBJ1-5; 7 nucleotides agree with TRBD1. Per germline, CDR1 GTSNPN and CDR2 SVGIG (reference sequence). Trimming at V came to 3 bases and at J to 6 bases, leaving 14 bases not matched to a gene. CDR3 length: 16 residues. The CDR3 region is CAWSAMGQLGGQPQHF. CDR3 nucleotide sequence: TGTGCCTGGAGCGCCATGGGACAGCTCGGGGGTCAGCCCCAGCATTTT. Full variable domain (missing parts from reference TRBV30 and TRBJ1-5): SQTIHQWPATLVQPVGSPLSLECTVEGTSNPNLYWYRQAAGRGLQLLFYSVGIGQISSEVPQNLSASRPQDRQFILSSKKLLLSDSGFYLCAWSAMGQLGGQPQHFGDGTRLSIL.

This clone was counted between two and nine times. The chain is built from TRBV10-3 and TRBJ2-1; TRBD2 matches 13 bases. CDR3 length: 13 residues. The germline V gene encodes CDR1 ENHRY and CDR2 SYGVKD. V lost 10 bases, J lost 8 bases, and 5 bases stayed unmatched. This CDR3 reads CATTGLAGDEQFF. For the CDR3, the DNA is TGTGCCACCACAGGACTAGCGGGGGATGAGCAGTTCTTC.

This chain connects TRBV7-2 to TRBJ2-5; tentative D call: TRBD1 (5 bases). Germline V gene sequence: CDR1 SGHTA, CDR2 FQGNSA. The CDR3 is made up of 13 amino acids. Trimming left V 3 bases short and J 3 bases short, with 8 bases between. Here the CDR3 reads CASSFNRKETQYF. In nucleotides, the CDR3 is TGTGCCAGCAGCTTTAACAGGAAAGAGACCCAGTACTTC.

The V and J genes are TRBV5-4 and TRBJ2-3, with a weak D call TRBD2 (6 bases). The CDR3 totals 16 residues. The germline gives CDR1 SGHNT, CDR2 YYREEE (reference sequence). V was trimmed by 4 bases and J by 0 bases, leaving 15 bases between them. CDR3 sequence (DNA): TGTGCCAGCAGCGCTACCCCCGGGACTAGCACAGATACGCAGTATTTT. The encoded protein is CASSATPGTSTDTQYF.

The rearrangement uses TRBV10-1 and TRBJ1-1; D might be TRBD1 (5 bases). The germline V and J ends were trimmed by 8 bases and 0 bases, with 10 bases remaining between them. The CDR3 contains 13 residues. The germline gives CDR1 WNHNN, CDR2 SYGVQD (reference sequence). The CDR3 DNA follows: TGCGCCAGCCCTGACAGTCTGAACACTGAAGCTTTCTTT. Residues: CASPDSLNTEAFF.

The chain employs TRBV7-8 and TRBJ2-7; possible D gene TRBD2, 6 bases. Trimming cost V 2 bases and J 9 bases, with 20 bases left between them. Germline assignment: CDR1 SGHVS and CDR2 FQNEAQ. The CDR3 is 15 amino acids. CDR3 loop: CASSLRGGPDLGQYF. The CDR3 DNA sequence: TGTGCCAGCAGCTTAAGGGGAGGTCCGGACCTCGGGCAGTACTTC.

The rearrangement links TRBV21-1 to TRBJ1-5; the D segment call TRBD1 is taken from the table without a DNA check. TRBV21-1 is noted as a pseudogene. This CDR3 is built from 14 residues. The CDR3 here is CASSTHRGPQPQHF. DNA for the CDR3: TGTGCCAGCAGCACTCACAGGGGGCCGCAGCCCCAGCATTTT.

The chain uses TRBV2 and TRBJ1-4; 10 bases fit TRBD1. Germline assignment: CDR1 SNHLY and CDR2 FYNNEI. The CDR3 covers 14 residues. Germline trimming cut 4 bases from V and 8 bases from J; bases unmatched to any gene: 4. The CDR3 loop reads CASSGTGGWEKLFF. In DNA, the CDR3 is TGTGCCAGCAGTGGGACAGGGGGATGGGAAAAACTGTTTTTT.

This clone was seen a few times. In DNA form, the CDR3 reads TGTGCCAGCAGGCGGGGATACAATGAGCAGTTCTTC. This sequence encodes CASRRGYNEQFF. The chain combines TRBV6-5 with TRBJ2-1; D might be TRBD2 (6 bases). The CDR3 is made up of 12 amino acids. Germline assignment: CDR1 MNHEY and CDR2 SVGAGI. V was clipped by 6 bases and J by 4 bases, with 7 bases between them.

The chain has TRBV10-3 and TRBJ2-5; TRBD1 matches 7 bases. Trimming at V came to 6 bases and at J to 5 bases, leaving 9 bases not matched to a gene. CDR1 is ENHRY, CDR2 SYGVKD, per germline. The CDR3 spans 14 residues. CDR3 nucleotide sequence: TGTGCCATCAGGCAAGACAGGGTTGGTGAGACCCAGTACTTC. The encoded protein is CAIRQDRVGETQYF.

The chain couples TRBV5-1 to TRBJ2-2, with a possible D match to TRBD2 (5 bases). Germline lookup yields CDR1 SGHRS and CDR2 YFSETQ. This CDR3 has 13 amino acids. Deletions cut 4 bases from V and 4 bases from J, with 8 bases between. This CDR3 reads CASSDGLTGELFF. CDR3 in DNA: TGCGCCAGCAGCGATGGACTCACCGGGGAGCTGTTTTTT.

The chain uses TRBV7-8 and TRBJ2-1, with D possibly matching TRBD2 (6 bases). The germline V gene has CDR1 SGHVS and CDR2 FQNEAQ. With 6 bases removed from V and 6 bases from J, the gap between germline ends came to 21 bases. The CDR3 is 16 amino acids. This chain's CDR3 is CASSYPAGGKSNEQFF. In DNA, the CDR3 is TGTGCCAGCAGTTACCCGGCGGGCGGGAAAAGCAATGAGCAGTTCTTC.

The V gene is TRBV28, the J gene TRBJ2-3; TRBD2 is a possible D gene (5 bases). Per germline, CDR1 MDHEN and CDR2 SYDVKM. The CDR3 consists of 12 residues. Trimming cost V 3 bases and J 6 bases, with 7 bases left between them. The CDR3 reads CASSLVADTQYF. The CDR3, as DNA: TGTGCCAGCAGTTTGGTAGCGGATACGCAGTATTTT.